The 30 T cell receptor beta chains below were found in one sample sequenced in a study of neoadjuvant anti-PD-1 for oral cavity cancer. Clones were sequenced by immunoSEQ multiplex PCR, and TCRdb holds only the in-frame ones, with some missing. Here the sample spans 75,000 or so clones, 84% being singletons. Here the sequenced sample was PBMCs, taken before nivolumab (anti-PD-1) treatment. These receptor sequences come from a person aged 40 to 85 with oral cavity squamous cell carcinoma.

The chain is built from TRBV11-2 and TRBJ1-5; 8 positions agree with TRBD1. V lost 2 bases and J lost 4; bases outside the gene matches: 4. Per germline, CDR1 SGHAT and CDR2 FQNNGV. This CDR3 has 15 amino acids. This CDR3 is CASSLSQGVNQPQHF. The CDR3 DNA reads TGTGCCAGCAGCTTATCACAGGGGGTAAATCAGCCCCAGCATTTT.

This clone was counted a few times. CDR3 loop: CASSYGQINEKLFF. CDR3 nucleotides: TGTGCCAGCAGCTATGGACAGATTAATGAAAAACTGTTTTTT. V and J are TRBV5-8 and TRBJ1-4; possibly TRBD1 for D (6 bases). The CDR3 has 14 amino acids. Trimming removed 3 bases from V and 4 bases from J, with 10 bases in between. Germline V gene sequence: CDR1 SGHTS, CDR2 YDEGEE. Variable domain in full (rest from reference TRBV5-8 and TRBJ1-4): EAGVTQSPTHLIKTRGQQATLRCSPISGHTSVYWYQQALGLGLQFLLWYDEGEERNRGNFPPRFSGRQFPNYSSELNVNALELEDSALYLCASSYGQINEKLFFGSGTQLSVL.

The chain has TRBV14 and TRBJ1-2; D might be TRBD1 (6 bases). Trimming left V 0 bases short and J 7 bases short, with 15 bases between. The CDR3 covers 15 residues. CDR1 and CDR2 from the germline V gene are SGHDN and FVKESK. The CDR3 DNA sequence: TGTGCCAGCAGCCAAGATCGGGACAAAATCGGTGGCTACACCTTC. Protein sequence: CASSQDRDKIGGYTF.

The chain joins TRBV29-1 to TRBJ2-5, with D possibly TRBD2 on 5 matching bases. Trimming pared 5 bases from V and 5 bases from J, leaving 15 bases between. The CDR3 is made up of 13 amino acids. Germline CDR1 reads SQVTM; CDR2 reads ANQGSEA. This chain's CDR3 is CSVQDSRWETQYF. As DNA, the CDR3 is TGCAGCGTTCAGGACTCCCGATGGGAGACCCAGTACTTC.

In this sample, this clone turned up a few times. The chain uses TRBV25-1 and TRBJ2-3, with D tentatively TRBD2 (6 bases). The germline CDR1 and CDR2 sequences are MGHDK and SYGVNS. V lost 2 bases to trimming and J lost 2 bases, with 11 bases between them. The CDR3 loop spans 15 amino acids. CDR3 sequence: CASSERGFYTDTQYF. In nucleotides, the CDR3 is TGTGCCAGCAGTGAACGGGGGTTTTACACAGATACGCAGTATTTT.

The CDR3, as DNA: TGTGCCAGCAGCCAAGATTCGGCGACTAGCGGCTCTGGGGCCAACGTCCTGACTTTC. Encoded protein: CASSQDSATSGSGANVLTF. The chain combines TRBV4-2 with TRBJ2-6, with 9 bases that match TRBD2. CDR1 and CDR2 from the germline V gene are LGHNA and YNFKEQ. The CDR3 spans 19 residues. The ends lost 0 bases at V and 0 bases at J; junction bases unmatched: 6.

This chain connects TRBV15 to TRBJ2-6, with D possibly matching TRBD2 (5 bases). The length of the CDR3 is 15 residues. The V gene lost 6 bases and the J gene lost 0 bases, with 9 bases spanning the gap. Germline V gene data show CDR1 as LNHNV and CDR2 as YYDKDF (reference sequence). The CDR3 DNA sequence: TGTGCCACCAGGAGCGGCAGCTCTGGGGCCAACGTCCTGACTTTC. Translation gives CATRSGSSGANVLTF.

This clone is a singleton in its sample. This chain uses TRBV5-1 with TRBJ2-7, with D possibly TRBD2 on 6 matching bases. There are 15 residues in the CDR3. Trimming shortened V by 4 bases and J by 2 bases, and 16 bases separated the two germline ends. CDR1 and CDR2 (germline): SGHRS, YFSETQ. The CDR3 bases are TGCGCCAGCAGCCAACTTGGGGGAGGAGCCTACGAGCAGTACTTC. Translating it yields CASSQLGGGAYEQYF.

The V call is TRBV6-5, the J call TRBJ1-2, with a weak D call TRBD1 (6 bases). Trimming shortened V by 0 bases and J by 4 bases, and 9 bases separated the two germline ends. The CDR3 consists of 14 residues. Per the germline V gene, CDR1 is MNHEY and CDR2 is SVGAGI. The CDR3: CASSYSGAGYGYTF. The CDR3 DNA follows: TGTGCCAGCAGTTACTCGGGGGCCGGCTATGGCTACACCTTC.

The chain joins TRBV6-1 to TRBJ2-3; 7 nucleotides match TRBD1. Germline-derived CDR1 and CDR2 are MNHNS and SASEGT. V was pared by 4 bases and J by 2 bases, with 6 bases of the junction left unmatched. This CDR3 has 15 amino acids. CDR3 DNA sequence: TGTGCCAGCAGTGGAGCAGGGGGAAACACAGATACGCAGTATTTT. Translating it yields CASSGAGGNTDTQYF.

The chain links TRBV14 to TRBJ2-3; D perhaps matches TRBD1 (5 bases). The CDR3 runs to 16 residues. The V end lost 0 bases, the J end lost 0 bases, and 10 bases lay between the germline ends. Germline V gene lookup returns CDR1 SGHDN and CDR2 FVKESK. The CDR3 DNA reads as TGTGCCAGCAGCCAAGAAAGGGGCTGGAGCACAGATACGCAGTATTTT. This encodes CASSQERGWSTDTQYF.

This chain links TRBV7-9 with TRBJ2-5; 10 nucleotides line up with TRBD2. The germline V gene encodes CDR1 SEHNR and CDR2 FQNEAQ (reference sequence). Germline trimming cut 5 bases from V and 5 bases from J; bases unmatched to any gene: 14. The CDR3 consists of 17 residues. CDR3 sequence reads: CASSPPGLALFQETQYF. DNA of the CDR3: TGTGCCAGCAGCCCTCCGGGACTAGCGCTCTTTCAGGAGACCCAGTACTTC.

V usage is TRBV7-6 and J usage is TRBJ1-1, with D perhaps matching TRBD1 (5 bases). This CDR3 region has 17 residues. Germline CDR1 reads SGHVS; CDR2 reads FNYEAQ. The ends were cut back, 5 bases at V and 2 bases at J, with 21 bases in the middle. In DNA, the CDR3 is TGTGCCAGCAGCCCCAGGGCCGTACAGGAGGGTAACACTGAAGCTTTCTTT. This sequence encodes CASSPRAVQEGNTEAFF.

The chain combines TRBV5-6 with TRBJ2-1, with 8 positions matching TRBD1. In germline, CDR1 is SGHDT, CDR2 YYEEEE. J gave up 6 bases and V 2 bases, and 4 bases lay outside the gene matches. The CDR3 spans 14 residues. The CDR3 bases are TGTGCCAGCAGCTTAACCGGGACAGGCAATGAGCAGTTCTTC. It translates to CASSLTGTGNEQFF.

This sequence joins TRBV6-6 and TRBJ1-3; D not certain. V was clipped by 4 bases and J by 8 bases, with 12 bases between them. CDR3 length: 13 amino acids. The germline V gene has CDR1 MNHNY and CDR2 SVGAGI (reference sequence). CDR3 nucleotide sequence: TGTGCCAGCAGTTTAATAACGGGTTACACCATATATTTT. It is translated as CASSLITGYTIYF.

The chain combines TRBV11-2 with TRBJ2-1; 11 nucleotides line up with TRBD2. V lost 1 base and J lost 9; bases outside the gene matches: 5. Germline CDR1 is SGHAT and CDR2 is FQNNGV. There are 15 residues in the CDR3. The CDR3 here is CASSLAELAGVEQFF. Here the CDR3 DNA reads TGTGCCAGCAGCTTAGCGGAACTAGCGGGAGTTGAGCAGTTCTTC.

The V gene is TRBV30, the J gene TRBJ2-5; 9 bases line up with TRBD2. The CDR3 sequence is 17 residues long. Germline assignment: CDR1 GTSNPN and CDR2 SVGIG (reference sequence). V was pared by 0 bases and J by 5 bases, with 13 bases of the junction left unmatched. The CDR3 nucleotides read TGTGCCTGGAGTGTACCTCGAAGGGGTAGCGGGAGCGAGACCCAGTACTTC. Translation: CAWSVPRRGSGSETQYF.

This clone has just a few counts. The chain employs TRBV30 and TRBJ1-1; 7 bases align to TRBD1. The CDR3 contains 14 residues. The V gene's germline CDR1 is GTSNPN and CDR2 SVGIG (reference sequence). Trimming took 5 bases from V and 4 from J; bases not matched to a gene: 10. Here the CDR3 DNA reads TGTGCCTGGGAGACAGGGAATGGTGGCACTGAAGCTTTCTTT. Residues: CAWETGNGGTEAFF.

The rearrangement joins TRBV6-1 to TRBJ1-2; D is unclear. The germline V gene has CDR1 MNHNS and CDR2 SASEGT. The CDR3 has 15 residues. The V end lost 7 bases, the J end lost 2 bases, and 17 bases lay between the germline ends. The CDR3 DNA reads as TGTGCCAGCATCAGGTTAGGAGGCTCGAACTATGGCTACACCTTC. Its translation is CASIRLGGSNYGYTF.

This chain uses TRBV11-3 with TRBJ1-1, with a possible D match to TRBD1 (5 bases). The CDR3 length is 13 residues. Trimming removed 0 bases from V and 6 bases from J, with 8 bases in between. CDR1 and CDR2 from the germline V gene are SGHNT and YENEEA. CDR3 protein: CASSLEGGAEAFF. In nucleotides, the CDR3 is TGTGCCAGCAGCTTAGAGGGGGGTGCTGAAGCTTTCTTT.

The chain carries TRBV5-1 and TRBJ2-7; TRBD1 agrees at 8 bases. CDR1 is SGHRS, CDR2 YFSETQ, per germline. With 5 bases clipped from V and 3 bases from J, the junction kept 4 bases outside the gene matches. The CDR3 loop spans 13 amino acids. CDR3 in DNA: TGCGCCAGCAGTCAACAGGGGGACTACGAGCAGTACTTC. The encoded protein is CASSQQGDYEQYF.

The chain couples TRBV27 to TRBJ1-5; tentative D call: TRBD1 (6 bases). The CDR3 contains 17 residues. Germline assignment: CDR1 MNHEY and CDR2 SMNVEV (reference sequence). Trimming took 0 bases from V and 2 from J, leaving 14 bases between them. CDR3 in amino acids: CASSLSGGPLGNQPQHF. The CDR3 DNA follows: TGTGCCAGCAGTTTATCCGGGGGGCCCTTGGGCAATCAGCCCCAGCATTTT.

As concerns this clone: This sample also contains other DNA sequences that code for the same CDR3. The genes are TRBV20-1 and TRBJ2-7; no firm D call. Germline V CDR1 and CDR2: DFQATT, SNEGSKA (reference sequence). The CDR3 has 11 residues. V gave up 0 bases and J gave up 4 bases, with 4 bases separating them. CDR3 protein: CSARDPYEQYF. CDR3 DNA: TGCAGTGCTAGAGACCCGTACGAGCAGTACTTC.

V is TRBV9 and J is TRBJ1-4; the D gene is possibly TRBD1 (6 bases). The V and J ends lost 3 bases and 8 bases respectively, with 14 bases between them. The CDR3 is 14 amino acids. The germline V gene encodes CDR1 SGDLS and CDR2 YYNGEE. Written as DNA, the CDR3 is TGTGCCAGCAGCGCTAGGGGGGGTTTAGAAAAACTGTTTTTT. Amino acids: CASSARGGLEKLFF.

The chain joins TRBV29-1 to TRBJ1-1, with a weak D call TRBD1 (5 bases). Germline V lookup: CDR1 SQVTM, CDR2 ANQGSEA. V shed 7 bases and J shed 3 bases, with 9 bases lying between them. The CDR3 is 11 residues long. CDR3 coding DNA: TGCAGCGCTCGGGACTACACTGAAGCTTTCTTT. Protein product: CSARDYTEAFF.

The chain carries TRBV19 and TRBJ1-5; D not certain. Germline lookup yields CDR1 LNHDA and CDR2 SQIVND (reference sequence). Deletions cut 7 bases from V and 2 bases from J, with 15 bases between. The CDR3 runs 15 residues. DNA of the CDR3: TGTGCCAGTAAAACACAGCTTTTGGGCAATCAGCCCCAGCATTTT. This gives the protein CASKTQLLGNQPQHF.

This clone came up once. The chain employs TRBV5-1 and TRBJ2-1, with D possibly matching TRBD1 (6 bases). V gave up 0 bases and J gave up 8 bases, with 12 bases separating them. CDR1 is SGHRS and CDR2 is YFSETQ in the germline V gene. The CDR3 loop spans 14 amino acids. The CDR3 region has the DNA TGCGCCAGCAGCTTGGGACAGGCGCACGATGAGCAGTTCTTC. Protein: CASSLGQAHDEQFF.

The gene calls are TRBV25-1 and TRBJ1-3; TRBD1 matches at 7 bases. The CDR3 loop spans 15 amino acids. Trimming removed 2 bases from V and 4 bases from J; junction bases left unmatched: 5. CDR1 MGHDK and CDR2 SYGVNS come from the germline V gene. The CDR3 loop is CASSELQGKGNTIYF. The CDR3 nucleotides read TGTGCCAGCAGTGAACTACAGGGGAAGGGAAACACCATATATTTT.

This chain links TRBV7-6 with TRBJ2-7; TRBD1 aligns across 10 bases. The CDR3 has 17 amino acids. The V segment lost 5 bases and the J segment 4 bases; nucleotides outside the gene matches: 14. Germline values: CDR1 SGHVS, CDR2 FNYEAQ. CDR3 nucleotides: TGTGCCAGCAGCCCCCGTACGGGACAGGGGTCCGGGTACGAGCAGTACTTC. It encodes CASSPRTGQGSGYEQYF.

CDR3 amino acids: CAWSTGAEQYF. The DNA of the CDR3 is TGTGCCTGGAGTACAGGGGCCGAGCAGTACTTC. The genes are TRBV30 and TRBJ2-7; 7 bases are a match to TRBD1. Germline CDR1 reads GTSNPN; CDR2 reads SVGIG (reference sequence). The J segment lost 6 bases and the V segment lost 2 bases, leaving 1 base of the junction unmatched. This CDR3 spans 11 amino acids.